A single sample gave rise to the 8 T cell receptor beta chains below, sequenced in a study of T cells in Graves' hyperthyroidism and ophthalmopathy. Authors of the study amplified TCR beta CDR3 regions from RNA transcripts. The primer set for the first-round RT-PCR of the TCR CDR3 was HTBI. TCRdb re-called the multiplex PCR reads through MiXCR, storing one row per CDR3 protein. The data contain under 400,000 distinct CDR3 sequences, more than 11% of them singletons. The material sequenced was blood. The receptor source for this set is a woman aged 55-69 years with Graves' hyperthyroidism.

This clonotype was detected a few times. This chain links TRBV20-1 with TRBJ2-2; a weak D match, TRBD2 (5 bases). Germline CDR1 is DFQATT and CDR2 is SNEGSKA (reference sequence). This CDR3 spans 11 amino acids. The V and J ends lost 4 bases and 5 bases respectively, with 5 bases between them. For the CDR3, the DNA is TGCAGTGCTACGGGGACCGGGGAGCTGTTTTTT. Protein: CSATGTGELFF.

The J gene is TRBJ2-7, the V gene TRBV5-1, with 11 bases matching TRBD2. The CDR3 totals 16 residues. Germline V gene lookup returns CDR1 SGHRS and CDR2 YFSETQ. Trimming at V came to 4 bases and at J to 2 bases, leaving 8 bases not matched to a gene. CDR3 nucleotide sequence: TGCGCCAGCAGCACCTGGACTAGCGGGTCCCCCTACGAGCAGTACTTC. As protein: CASSTWTSGSPYEQYF.

There are a few counts of this clonotype. The chain uses TRBV30 and TRBJ1-5, with TRBD1 as a possible D gene (5 bases). This CDR3 has 13 amino acids. Germline-derived CDR1 and CDR2 are GTSNPN and SVGIG (reference sequence). Between the trimmed V and J ends, which lost 3 bases and 4 bases, there was a span of 10 bases. CDR3: CAWSRAGNQPQHF. CDR3 coding DNA: TGTGCCTGGAGCAGAGCAGGGAATCAGCCCCAGCATTTT.

V gene TRBV20-1 combines with J gene TRBJ2-1; 7 bases are a match to TRBD2. CDR3 length: 16 residues. Unmatched junction bases numbered 10, after V lost 1 base and J lost 4 bases. CDR1 and CDR2 (germline): DFQATT, SNEGSKA (reference sequence). The CDR3: CSARGGGGAGYNEQFF. For the CDR3, the DNA is TGCAGTGCTAGAGGGGGCGGGGGAGCGGGGTACAATGAGCAGTTCTTC.

This clonotype was counted ten times or more. The V gene is TRBV2, the J gene TRBJ2-7; tentatively, D is TRBD1 (6 bases). The CDR3 is made up of 12 amino acids. Trimming cost V 7 bases and J 0 bases, with 7 bases left between them. Germline lookup yields CDR1 SNHLY and CDR2 FYNNEI. Here the CDR3 reads CASTGDSYEQYF. CDR3 coding DNA: TGTGCCAGCACAGGGGACTCCTACGAGCAGTACTTC.

This clonotype has at least ten counts. The chain recombines TRBV5-1 with TRBJ2-1; 12 positions agree with TRBD1. The ends lost 6 bases at V and 10 bases at J; junction bases unmatched: 5. Per the germline V gene, CDR1 is SGHRS and CDR2 is YFSETQ. The CDR3 length is 13 residues. The CDR3: CASTGTGGVEQFF. The CDR3 nucleotides read TGCGCCAGCACCGGGACAGGGGGCGTGGAGCAGTTCTTC.

This clonotype showed up just a few times. The gene calls are TRBV7-9 and TRBJ2-1, with TRBD2 matching 11 bases. CDR1 is SEHNR, CDR2 FQNEAQ, per germline (reference sequence). CDR3 length equals 16 residues. V lost 4 bases to trimming and J lost 3 bases; unmatched junction nucleotides: 5. CDR3: CASSWAGTSGYNEQFF. CDR3 DNA sequence: TGTGCCAGCAGCTGGGCCGGGACTAGCGGCTACAATGAGCAGTTCTTC.

This clonotype appeared a few times. The chain uses TRBV7-9 and TRBJ2-3, with 8 bases matching TRBD2. Germline lookup yields CDR1 SEHNR and CDR2 FQNEAQ (reference sequence). CDR3 length equals 18 residues. V trimming: 2 bases; J trimming: 3 bases; junction bases outside the gene matches: 13. The CDR3 loop reads CASSLLGLAGPRTDTQYF. As DNA, the CDR3 is TGTGCCAGCAGCTTATTAGGATTAGCGGGACCGAGGACAGATACGCAGTATTTT.